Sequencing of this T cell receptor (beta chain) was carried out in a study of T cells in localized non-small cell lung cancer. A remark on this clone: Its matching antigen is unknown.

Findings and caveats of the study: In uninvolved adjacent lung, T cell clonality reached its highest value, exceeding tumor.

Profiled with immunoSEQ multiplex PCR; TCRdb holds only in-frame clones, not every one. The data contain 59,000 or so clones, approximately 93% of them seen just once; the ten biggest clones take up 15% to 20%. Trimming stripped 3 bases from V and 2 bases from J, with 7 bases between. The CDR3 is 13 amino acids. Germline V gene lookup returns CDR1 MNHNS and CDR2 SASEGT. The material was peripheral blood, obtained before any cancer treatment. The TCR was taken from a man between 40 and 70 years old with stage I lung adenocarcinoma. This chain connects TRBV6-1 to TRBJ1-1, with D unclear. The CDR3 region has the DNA TGTGCCAGCAGTGATACAGATAACACTGAAGCTTTCTTT. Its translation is CASSDTDNTEAFF.